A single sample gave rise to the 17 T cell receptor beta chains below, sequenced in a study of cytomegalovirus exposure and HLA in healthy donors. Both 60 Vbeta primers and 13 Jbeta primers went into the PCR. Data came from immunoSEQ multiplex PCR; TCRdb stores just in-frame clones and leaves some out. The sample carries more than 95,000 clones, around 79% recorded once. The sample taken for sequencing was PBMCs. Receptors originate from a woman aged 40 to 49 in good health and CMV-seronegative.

DNA for the CDR3: TGTGCCAGCAGATCAGAGGGCGGACAGGGATTTTGGGAAAAACTGTTTTTT. This gives the protein CASRSEGGQGFWEKLFF. This rearrangement joins TRBV28 to TRBJ1-4; 8 bases match TRBD1. The CDR3 extends over 17 amino acids. CDR1 is MDHEN and CDR2 is SYDVKM in the germline V gene. V was pared by 6 bases and J by 8 bases, with 17 bases of the junction left unmatched.

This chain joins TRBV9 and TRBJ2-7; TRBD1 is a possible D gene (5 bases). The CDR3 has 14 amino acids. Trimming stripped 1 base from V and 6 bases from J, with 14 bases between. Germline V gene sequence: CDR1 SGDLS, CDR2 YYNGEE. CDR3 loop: CASSVQTGPGEQYF. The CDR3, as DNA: TGTGCCAGCAGCGTACAAACAGGCCCAGGCGAGCAGTACTTC.

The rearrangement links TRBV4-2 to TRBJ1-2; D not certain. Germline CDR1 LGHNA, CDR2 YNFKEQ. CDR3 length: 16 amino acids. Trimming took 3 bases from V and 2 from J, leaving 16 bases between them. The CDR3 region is CASSQLARGINYGYTF. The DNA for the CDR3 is TGTGCCAGCAGCCAGTTGGCCCGGGGAATCAACTATGGCTACACCTTC.

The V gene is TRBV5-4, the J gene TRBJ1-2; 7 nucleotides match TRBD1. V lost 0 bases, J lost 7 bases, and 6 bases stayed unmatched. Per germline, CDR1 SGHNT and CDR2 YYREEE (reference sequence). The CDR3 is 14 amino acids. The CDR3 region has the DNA TGTGCCAGCAGCTTGGACCAGGGGGAAGCTGGCTACACCTTC. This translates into CASSLDQGEAGYTF.

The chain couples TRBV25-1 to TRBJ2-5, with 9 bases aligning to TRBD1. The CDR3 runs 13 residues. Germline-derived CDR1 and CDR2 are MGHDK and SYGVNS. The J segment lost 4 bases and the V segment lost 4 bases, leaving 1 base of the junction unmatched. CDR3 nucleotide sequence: TGTGCCAGCAGTGCGGGACAGGGAGAGACCCAGTACTTC. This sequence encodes CASSAGQGETQYF.

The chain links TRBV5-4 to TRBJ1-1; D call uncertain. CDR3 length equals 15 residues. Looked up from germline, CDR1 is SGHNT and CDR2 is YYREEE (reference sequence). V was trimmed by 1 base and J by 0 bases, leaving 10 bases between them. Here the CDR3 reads CASSLSRSVNTEAFF. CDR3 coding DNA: TGTGCCAGCAGCTTGAGTCGGTCGGTGAACACTGAAGCTTTCTTT.

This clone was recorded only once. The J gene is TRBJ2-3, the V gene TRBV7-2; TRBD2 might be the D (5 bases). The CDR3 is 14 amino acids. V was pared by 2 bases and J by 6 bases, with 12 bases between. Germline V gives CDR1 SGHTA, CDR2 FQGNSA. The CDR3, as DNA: TGTGCCAGCAGCTTACGTCTCCCGGGGGATACGCAGTATTTT. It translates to CASSLRLPGDTQYF.

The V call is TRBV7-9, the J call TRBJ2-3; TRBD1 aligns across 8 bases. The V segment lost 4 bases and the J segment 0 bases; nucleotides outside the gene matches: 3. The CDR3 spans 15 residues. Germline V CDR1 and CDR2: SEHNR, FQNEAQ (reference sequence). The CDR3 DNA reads TGTGCCAGCAGCTCAAGGGACAGGAGCACAGATACGCAGTATTTT. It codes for CASSSRDRSTDTQYF.

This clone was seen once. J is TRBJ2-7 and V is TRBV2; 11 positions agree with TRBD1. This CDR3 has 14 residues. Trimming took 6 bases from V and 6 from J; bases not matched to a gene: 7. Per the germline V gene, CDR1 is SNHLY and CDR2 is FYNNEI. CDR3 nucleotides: TGTGCCAGCAGAGGGGGACAGGGGGTGGGCGAGCAGTACTTC. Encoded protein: CASRGGQGVGEQYF.

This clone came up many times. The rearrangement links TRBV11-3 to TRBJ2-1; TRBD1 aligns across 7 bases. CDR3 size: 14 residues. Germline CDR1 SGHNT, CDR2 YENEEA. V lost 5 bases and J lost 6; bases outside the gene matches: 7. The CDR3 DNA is TGTGCCAGCAGCACTGTAGGGGGCGGCAATGAGCAGTTCTTC. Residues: CASSTVGGGNEQFF. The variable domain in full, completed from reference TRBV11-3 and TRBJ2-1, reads EAGVVQSPRYKIIEKKQPVAFWCNPISGHNTLYWYLQNLGQGPELLIRYENEEAVDDSQLPKDRFSAERLKGVDSTLKIQPAELGDSAVYLCASSTVGGGNEQFFGPGTRLTVL.

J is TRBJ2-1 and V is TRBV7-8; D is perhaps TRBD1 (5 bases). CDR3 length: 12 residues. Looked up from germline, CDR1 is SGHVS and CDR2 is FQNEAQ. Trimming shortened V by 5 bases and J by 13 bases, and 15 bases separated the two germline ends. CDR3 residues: CASSLDRDRQFF. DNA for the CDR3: TGTGCCAGCAGCCTTGACAGAGACCGACAGTTCTTC.

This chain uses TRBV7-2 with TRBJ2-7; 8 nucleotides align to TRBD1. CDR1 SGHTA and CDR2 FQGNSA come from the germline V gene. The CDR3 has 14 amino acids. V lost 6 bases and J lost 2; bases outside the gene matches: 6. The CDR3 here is CASRFPGQAYEQYF. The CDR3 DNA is TGTGCCAGCAGGTTTCCGGGACAGGCCTACGAGCAGTACTTC.

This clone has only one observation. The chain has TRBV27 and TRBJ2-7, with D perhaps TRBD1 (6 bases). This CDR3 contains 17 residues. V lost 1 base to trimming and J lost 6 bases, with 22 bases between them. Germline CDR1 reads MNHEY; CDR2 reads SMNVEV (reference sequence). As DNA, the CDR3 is TGTGCCAGCAGTTTATATCGGCGTACAGGGAGAGGGCTCGAGCAGTACTTC. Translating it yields CASSLYRRTGRGLEQYF.

The CDR3 region has the DNA TGTGCCAGCAGCTTGGTAGCGTTGAGCTCCTACAATGAGCAGTTCTTC. It is translated as CASSLVALSSYNEQFF. The chain joins TRBV5-8 to TRBJ2-1; perhaps TRBD2 as D (5 bases). Germline V lookup: CDR1 SGHTS, CDR2 YDEGEE. Trimming took off 0 bases at V and 0 bases at J, with 10 bases between the two ends. This CDR3 spans 16 amino acids.

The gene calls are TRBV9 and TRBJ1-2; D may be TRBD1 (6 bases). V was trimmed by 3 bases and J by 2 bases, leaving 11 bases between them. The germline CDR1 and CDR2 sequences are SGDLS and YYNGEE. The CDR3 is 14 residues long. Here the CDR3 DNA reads TGTGCCAGCAGCGGATCCGGGACAAACTATGGCTACACCTTC. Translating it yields CASSGSGTNYGYTF.

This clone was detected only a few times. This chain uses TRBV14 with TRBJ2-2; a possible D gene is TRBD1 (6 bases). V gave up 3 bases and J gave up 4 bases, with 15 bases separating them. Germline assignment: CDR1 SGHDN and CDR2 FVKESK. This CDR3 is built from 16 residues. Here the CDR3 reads CASSQGDRWGTGELFF. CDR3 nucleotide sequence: TGTGCCAGCAGCCAGGGAGACAGGTGGGGCACCGGGGAGCTGTTTTTT.

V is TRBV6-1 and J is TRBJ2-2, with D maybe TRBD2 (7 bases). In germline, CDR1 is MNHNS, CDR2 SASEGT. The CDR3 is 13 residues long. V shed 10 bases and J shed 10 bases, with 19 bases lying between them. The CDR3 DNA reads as TGTGCCACCCGAAGGGGGGGTGCCGAGGAGCTGTTTTTT. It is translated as CATRRGGAEELFF.